This T cell receptor beta chain stems from a study of cytomegalovirus exposure and HLA in healthy donors. Turning to the study itself: Out of approximately 170 million T cells, an earlier analysis found over 90 million unique TCR beta sequences in total. Study-wide results and caveats: Versus the approximately 700-donor mean, an Asian-associated ancestry cluster reportedly showed fewer N-insertions in a later analysis. The study put 150 to 200 TCR beta chains on its list as cytomegalovirus-associated.

About this clone: Its antigen is currently unknown.

V gave up 2 bases and J gave up 2 bases; unmatched junction bases: 7. Germline V gives CDR1 WNHNN, CDR2 SYGVQD (reference sequence). The CDR3 sequence is 16 residues long. This PCR relied on a set of 60 Vbeta primers and 13 Jbeta primers. Assay: immunoSEQ multiplex PCR; the TCRdb copy retains only in-frame clones and omits some. The profile covers fewer than 250,000 clones, with more than 75% appearing a single time and 1% to 1.5% taken by the ten largest. Samples came from healthy bone marrow donors. This chain links TRBV10-1 with TRBJ2-5; 8 bases match TRBD2. Material for sequencing was PBMCs. This receptor was identified in a man aged 30 to 45 in good health and CMV-seronegative. The chain's CDR3 is CASSETSGDLQETQYF. CDR3 sequence (DNA): TGCGCCAGCAGTGAGACTAGCGGAGACCTTCAAGAGACCCAGTACTTC.